The 20 T cell receptor beta chains below come from one sample, sequenced in a study of T-cell reconstitution after alpha-beta-depleted transplantation in children. Molecular barcoding with unique molecular identifiers was used for the TCRbeta library. TCRdb itself ran the PCR reads through MiXCR, one entry per CDR3 protein. The sample has about 600,000 distinct CDR3 sequences; more than 9% are singletons. The starting material was PBMCs from the stem cell graft donor, obtained from the stem cell graft. Source of these receptors: a human donor who donated a stem cell graft to a child with acute myeloid leukemia.

The V call is TRBV10-3, the J call TRBJ2-1; 14 positions match TRBD2. This CDR3 is 17 amino acids long. J lost 7 bases, V lost 6 bases, and 11 bases had no gene match. Looked up from germline, CDR1 is ENHRY and CDR2 is SYGVKD. The CDR3 DNA is TGTGCCATCAGGGGGGGGGCCGGGACTAGCGGGAGAAATGAGCAGTTCTTC. Residues: CAIRGGAGTSGRNEQFF.

Only a few counts were recorded for this clonotype. The V call is TRBV4-3, the J call TRBJ2-1, with TRBD2 as a possible D gene (6 bases). Trimming stripped 3 bases from V and 4 bases from J, with 16 bases between. Looked up from germline, CDR1 is LGHNA and CDR2 is YSLEER. The CDR3 covers 16 residues. The CDR3 nucleotides are TGCGCCAGCAGCCAGGACCTAGCGCCTTATTACAATGAGCAGTTCTTC. Protein product: CASSQDLAPYYNEQFF.

The table lists this clonotype with a few counts. The chain recombines TRBV20-1 with TRBJ1-5; maybe TRBD1 (6 bases). Between the trimmed V and J ends, which lost 4 bases and 0 bases, there was a span of 10 bases. In germline, CDR1 is DFQATT, CDR2 SNEGSKA (reference sequence). This CDR3 region has 14 residues. CDR3 protein: CSATGQLSNQPQHF. DNA of the CDR3: TGCAGTGCTACCGGACAGCTTAGCAATCAGCCCCAGCATTTT.

This clonotype was seen repeatedly, ten times or more. The chain joins TRBV20-1 to TRBJ2-1; no clear D gene. V was clipped by 6 bases and J by 0 bases, with 9 bases between them. Per the germline V gene, CDR1 is DFQATT and CDR2 is SNEGSKA (reference sequence). CDR3 length: 13 residues. This CDR3 reads CSAHRSSYNEQFF. The CDR3 nucleotides are TGCAGTGCCCATAGAAGCTCCTACAATGAGCAGTTCTTC.

This chain uses TRBV7-2 with TRBJ1-1, with a tentative D call TRBD1 (6 bases). Trimming stripped 5 bases from V and 2 bases from J, with 12 bases between. The CDR3 contains 14 residues. Germline-derived CDR1 and CDR2 are SGHTA and FQGNSA. The CDR3 sequence: CASSHRTANTEAFF. CDR3 bases: TGTGCCAGCAGCCATAGGACAGCAAACACTGAAGCTTTCTTT.

This clonotype was observed many times. This chain connects TRBV7-2 to TRBJ2-3; D uncertain. CDR3 length: 16 residues. V was cut by 5 bases and J by 1 base, with 16 bases left in between. Germline V gene data show CDR1 as SGHTA and CDR2 as FQGNSA. CDR3: CASSPQRRGGTDTQYF. The CDR3 DNA follows: TGTGCCAGCAGCCCCCAAAGGCGCGGAGGCACAGATACGCAGTATTTT.

A remark on this clonotype: A read error is likely, as this CDR3 ends without the conserved phenylalanine or tryptophan. The V gene is TRBV28, the J gene TRBJ2-4; D ambiguous. The CDR3 runs 14 residues. V dropped 8 bases and J dropped 0 bases, with 11 bases sitting between them. Germline V gives CDR1 MDHEN, CDR2 SYDVKM. CDR3 loop: CASAAGGAKNIQYC. Written as DNA, the CDR3 is TGTGCCAGCGCGGCTGGCGGAGCCAAAAACATTCAGTACTGC.

The sample holds many counts of this clonotype. This chain connects TRBV4-3 to TRBJ2-7; the D is unclear. V lost 1 base and J 2 bases, leaving 6 bases between the germline ends. The CDR3 has 13 amino acids. Germline values: CDR1 LGHNA, CDR2 YSLEER. The CDR3 loop reads CASSQAQAYEQYF. The CDR3 DNA sequence: TGCGCCAGCAGCCAAGCTCAAGCCTACGAGCAGTACTTC.

This clonotype was detected ten times or more. This chain joins TRBV7-2 and TRBJ2-3; D is possibly TRBD2 (6 bases). V was shortened by 5 bases and J by 2 bases, with 17 bases between the two germline ends. This CDR3 spans 16 amino acids. Germline values: CDR1 SGHTA, CDR2 FQGNSA. Here the CDR3 reads CASSLGSLAPTDTQYF. The CDR3, as DNA: TGTGCCAGCAGCCTGGGTTCGCTAGCGCCCACAGATACGCAGTATTTT.

This clonotype was seen repeatedly, ten times or more. V usage is TRBV20-1 and J usage is TRBJ2-1; 10 bases align to TRBD1. This CDR3 is 16 amino acids long. In germline, CDR1 is DFQATT, CDR2 SNEGSKA (reference sequence). V lost 0 bases to trimming and J lost 3 bases; unmatched junction nucleotides: 5. As DNA, the CDR3 is TGCAGTGCTAGAGATCTGTGGACAGGGGGCTACAATGAGCAGTTCTTC. Its protein product is CSARDLWTGGYNEQFF.

The V call is TRBV5-1, the J call TRBJ2-7; TRBD2 matches at 13 bases. The CDR3 length is 17 residues. The germline gives CDR1 SGHRS, CDR2 YFSETQ. The V and J ends lost 1 base and 5 bases, in that order; junction bases with no gene match: 9. The DNA for the CDR3 is TGCGCCAGCAGCTTGATGTGGACTAGCGGGAGAAAAGACGAGCAGTACTTC. Its translation: CASSLMWTSGRKDEQYF.

This clonotype appeared many times. The chain joins TRBV29-1 to TRBJ2-4, with a weak D call TRBD1 (5 bases). V gave up 3 bases and J gave up 9 bases, with 9 bases separating them. The germline gives CDR1 SQVTM, CDR2 ANQGSEA. The CDR3 loop spans 11 amino acids. The CDR3 DNA sequence: TGCAGCGTTGATAAGGGGTTCATTCAGTACTTC. This encodes CSVDKGFIQYF.

This clonotype was counted between two and nine times. V is TRBV29-1 and J is TRBJ2-7, with TRBD2 matching 13 bases. V was clipped by 4 bases and J by 1 base; unmatched bases: 7. The CDR3 is 16 amino acids. Germline values: CDR1 SQVTM, CDR2 ANQGSEA. This chain's CDR3 is CSVARLAGGGSYEQYF. The DNA of the CDR3 is TGCAGCGTTGCCCGACTAGCGGGAGGAGGGTCCTACGAGCAGTACTTC.

V gene TRBV5-1 combines with J gene TRBJ2-7; 8 positions match TRBD1. Germline V gene lookup returns CDR1 SGHRS and CDR2 YFSETQ. This CDR3 region has 12 residues. The V gene end was trimmed by 4 bases and the J gene end by 7 bases; junction bases not matched to a gene: 4. CDR3 protein: CASSRQGSEQYF. The CDR3 region has the DNA TGCGCCAGCAGCCGACAGGGGTCGGAGCAGTACTTC. Complete variable domain (other parts from reference TRBV5-1 and TRBJ2-7): KAGVTQTPRYLIKTRGQQVTLSCSPISGHRSVSWYQQTPGQGLQFLFEYFSETQRNKGNFPGRFSGRQFSNSRSEMNVSTLELGDSALYLCASSRQGSEQYFGPGTRLTVT.

This clonotype was seen many times. This chain connects TRBV15 to TRBJ2-7; D gene ambiguous. The CDR3 has 16 amino acids. Germline CDR1 LNHNV, CDR2 YYDKDF (reference sequence). The V and J ends lost 0 bases and 2 bases respectively, with 14 bases between them. CDR3 DNA sequence: TGTGCCACCAGCAGAGATCCGACGGGTCCCCCCTACGAGCAGTACTTC. Protein: CATSRDPTGPPYEQYF.

In this sample, this clonotype turned up once. V gene TRBV18 combines with J gene TRBJ2-7; the D gene is possibly TRBD2 (7 bases). Germline-derived CDR1 and CDR2 are KGHSH and LQKENI. This CDR3 is built from 15 residues. Trimming pared 3 bases from V and 5 bases from J, leaving 17 bases between. For the CDR3, the DNA is TGTGCCAGCTCACCGGGGGGGCACGGCGATAACGAGCAGTACTTC. This gives the protein CASSPGGHGDNEQYF. The variable domain in full, with the rest retrieved from reference TRBV18 and TRBJ2-7, is NAGVMQNPRHLVRRRGQEARLRCSPMKGHSHVYWYRQLPEEGLKFMVYLQKENIIDESGMPKERFSAEFPKEGPSILRIQQVVRGDSAAYFCASSPGGHGDNEQYFGPGTRLTVT.

This clonotype was detected ten times or more. The gene calls are TRBV6-1 and TRBJ2-1; 8 positions match TRBD2. CDR1 and CDR2 (germline): MNHNS, SASEGT. The junction had 9 bases not matched to a gene; V was cut back by 6 bases and J by 5 bases. The length of the CDR3 is 15 residues. CDR3 nucleotide sequence: TGTGCCAGCAGATCGAGCGGGGGAAATCACAATGAGCAGTTCTTC. Encoded protein: CASRSSGGNHNEQFF.

The CDR3 nucleotides are TGCAGTGCTAGAGATGCGGCTAGCGGGAGCAATGAGCAGTTCTTC. Protein sequence: CSARDAASGSNEQFF. The chain uses TRBV20-1 and TRBJ2-1; 10 nucleotides align to TRBD2. The germline V gene has CDR1 DFQATT and CDR2 SNEGSKA (reference sequence). The CDR3 loop spans 15 amino acids. V was clipped by 0 bases and J by 6 bases; unmatched bases: 5.

This clonotype turned up a few times. Written as DNA, the CDR3 is TGCGCCAGCAGCTTGAGACAGTCCTATGGCTACACCTTC. It codes for CASSLRQSYGYTF. The gene calls are TRBV5-1 and TRBJ1-2; weak D call: TRBD1 (5 bases). V was pared by 1 base and J by 4 bases, with 8 bases between. Germline V gene data show CDR1 as SGHRS and CDR2 as YFSETQ. The CDR3 is made up of 13 amino acids. The complete variable domain, with remaining parts taken from reference TRBV5-1 and TRBJ1-2, reads KAGVTQTPRYLIKTRGQQVTLSCSPISGHRSVSWYQQTPGQGLQFLFEYFSETQRNKGNFPGRFSGRQFSNSRSEMNVSTLELGDSALYLCASSLRQSYGYTFGSGTRLTVV.

The CDR3 is CASSLGLAPGELFF. The CDR3 nucleotides are TGTGCCAGCAGCTTGGGACTAGCCCCGGGGGAGCTGTTTTTT. The gene calls are TRBV7-9 and TRBJ2-2, with 9 bases lining up with TRBD2. Trimming cost V 3 bases and J 8 bases; bases outside gene matches: 4. Per germline, CDR1 SEHNR and CDR2 FQNEAQ (reference sequence). The CDR3 runs to 14 residues.